This T cell receptor (beta chain) was found in a study of blood T cell repertoires in COVID-19. Produced via immunoSEQ multiplex PCR; TCRdb's table is partial and in-frame only. The sample carries 110,000 to 150,000 clones, 85% to 90% recorded once. The CDR3 loop spans 16 amino acids. J was trimmed by 8 bases and V by 5 bases; bases with no gene match: 13. Germline V gene lookup returns CDR1 PRHDT and CDR2 FYEKMQ (reference sequence). This chain connects TRBV13 to TRBJ2-1; 9 bases are a match to TRBD2. Sequenced: peripheral blood. This TCR was sampled from a middle-aged woman with acute or convalescent COVID-19. CDR3 protein: CASSLRSGRFDDEQFF. CDR3 nucleotide sequence: TGTGCCAGCAGCCTCAGAAGCGGGAGGTTTGACGATGAGCAGTTCTTC.